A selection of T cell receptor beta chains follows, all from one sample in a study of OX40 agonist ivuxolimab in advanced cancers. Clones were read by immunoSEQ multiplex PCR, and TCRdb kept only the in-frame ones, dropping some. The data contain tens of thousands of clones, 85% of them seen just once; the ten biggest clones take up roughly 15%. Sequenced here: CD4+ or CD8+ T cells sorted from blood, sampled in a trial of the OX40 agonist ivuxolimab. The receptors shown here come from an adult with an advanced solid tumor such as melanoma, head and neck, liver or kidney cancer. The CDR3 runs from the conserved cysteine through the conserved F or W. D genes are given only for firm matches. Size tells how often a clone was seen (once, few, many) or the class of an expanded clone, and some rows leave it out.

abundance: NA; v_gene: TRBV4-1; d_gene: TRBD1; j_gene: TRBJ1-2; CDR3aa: CASSPGRGTGALYGYTF; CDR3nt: TGCGCCAGCAGCCCCGGGCGTGGGACAGGAGCCCTCTATGGCTACACCTTC
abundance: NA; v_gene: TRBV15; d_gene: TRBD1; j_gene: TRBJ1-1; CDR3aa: CATSTREGRGLTEAFF; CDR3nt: TGTGCCACCAGCACCAGGGAGGGCAGGGGGCTTACTGAAGCTTTCTTT
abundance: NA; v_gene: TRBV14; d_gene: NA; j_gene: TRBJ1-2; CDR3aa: CASSQYLDGNYGYTF; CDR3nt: TGTGCCAGCAGCCAATATTTAGACGGGAACTATGGCTACACCTTC
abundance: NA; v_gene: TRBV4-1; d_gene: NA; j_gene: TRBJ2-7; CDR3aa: CASSQGQSASYEQYF; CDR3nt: TGCGCCAGCAGCCAAGGACAGTCTGCTTCCTACGAGCAGTACTTC
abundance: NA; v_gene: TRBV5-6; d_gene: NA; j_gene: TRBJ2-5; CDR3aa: CASSEKETQYF; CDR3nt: TGTGCCAGCAGCGAAAAAGAGACCCAGTACTTC
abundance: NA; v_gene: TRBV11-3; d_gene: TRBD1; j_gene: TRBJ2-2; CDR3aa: CASSFEPGQANTGELFF; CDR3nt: TGTGCCAGCAGCTTCGAACCGGGACAGGCGAACACCGGGGAGCTGTTTTTT
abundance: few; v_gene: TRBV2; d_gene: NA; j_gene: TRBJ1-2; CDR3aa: CASTEGNYGYTF; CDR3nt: TGTGCCAGCACTGAAGGGAACTATGGCTACACCTTC
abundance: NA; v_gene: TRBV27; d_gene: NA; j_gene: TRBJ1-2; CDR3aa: CASSFQGAYGYTF; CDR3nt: TGTGCCAGCAGTTTCCAGGGTGCCTATGGCTACACCTTC
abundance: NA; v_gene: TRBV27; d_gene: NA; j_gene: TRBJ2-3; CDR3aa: CASSLSGLRTDTQYF; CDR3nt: TGTGCCAGCAGTCTTAGCGGCCTCAGGACAGATACGCAGTATTTT
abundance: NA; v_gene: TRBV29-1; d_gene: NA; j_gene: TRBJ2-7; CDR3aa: CSVGQLAYEQYF; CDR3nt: TGCAGCGTTGGACAGTTGGCCTACGAGCAGTACTTC
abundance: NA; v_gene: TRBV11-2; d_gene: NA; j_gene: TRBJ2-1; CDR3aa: CASSLGQEPYNEQFF; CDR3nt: TGTGCCAGCAGCTTAGGACAAGAACCCTACAATGAGCAGTTCTTC